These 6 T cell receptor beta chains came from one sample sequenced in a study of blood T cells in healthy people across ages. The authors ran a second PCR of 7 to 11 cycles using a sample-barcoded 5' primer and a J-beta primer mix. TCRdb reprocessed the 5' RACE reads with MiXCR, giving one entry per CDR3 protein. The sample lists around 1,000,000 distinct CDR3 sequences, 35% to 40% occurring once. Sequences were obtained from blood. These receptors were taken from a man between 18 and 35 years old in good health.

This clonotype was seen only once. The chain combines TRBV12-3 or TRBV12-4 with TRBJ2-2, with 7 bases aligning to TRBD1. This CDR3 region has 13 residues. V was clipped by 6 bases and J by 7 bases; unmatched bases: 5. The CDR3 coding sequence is TGTGCCAGCAGCCAAACAGGGGTCGGGGAGCTGTTTTTT. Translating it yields CASSQTGVGELFF.

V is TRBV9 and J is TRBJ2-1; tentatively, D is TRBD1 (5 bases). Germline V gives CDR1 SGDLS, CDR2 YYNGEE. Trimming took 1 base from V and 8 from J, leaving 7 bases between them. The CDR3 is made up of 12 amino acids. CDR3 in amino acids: CASSVWGDEQFF. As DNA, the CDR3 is TGTGCCAGCAGCGTATGGGGCGATGAGCAGTTCTTC.

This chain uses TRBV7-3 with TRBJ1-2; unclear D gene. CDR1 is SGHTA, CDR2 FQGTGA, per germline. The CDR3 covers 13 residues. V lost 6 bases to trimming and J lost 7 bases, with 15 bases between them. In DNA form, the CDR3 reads TGTGCCAGCAGTCCTTCCCCGGGCCGTGGCTACACCTTC. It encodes CASSPSPGRGYTF.

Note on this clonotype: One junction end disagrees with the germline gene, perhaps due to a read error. CDR3 sequence reads: CASSHSDLQGRHGYIF. The CDR3 nucleotides read TGTGCCAGCAGTCACTCAGACCTGCAGGGGAGGCACGGCTACATCTTC. The chain couples TRBV6-6 to TRBJ1-2; perhaps TRBD1 as D (6 bases). Germline loops: CDR1 MNHNY, CDR2 SVGAGI (reference sequence). This CDR3 has 16 amino acids.

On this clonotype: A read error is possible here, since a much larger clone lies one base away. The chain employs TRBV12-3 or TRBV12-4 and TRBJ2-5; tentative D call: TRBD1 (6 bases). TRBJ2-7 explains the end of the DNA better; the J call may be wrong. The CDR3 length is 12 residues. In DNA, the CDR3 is TGTGCCAGCAGACAGGGTCCCGACGAGCAGTACTTC. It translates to CASRQGPDEQYF.

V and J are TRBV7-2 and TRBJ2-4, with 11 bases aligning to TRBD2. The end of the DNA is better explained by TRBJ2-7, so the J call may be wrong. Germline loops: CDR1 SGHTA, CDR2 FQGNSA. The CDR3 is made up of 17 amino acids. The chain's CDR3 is CASSSPLAGGSYYEQYF. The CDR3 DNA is TGTGCCAGCAGCTCGCCGTTAGCGGGAGGGTCCTACTACGAGCAGTACTTC.